These T cell receptor beta chains were read from a single sample in a study of human T cells and chemical hapten exposure. TCRdb itself ran the RACE reads through MiXCR, one entry per CDR3 protein. The sample includes approximately 74,000 distinct CDR3 sequences, around a third of them seen just once. The specimen was whole blood, collected in connection with sensitization to the hapten diphenylcyclopropenone (DPC). The source is a man aged 40-50 years with alopecia areata. Some clones in this sample may be carry-over from other donors' samples. The CDR3 runs from the conserved cysteine through the conserved F or W. A D gene is named only where the DNA matches it firmly. Rows may omit the clone size; those that give it use once, few, many or a size class.

v_gene	d_gene	abundance	j_gene	CDR3aa	CDR3nt
TRBV14	TRBD2	few	TRBJ2-3	CASSQDAGVSFTDTQYF	TGTGCCAGCAGCCAAGATGCGGGGGTCAGCTTCACAGATACGCAGTATTTT
TRBV7-8	TRBD1	-	TRBJ1-5	CASSFADRGLGQPQHF	TGTGCCAGCAGCTTTGCAGACAGGGGGCTAGGTCAGCCCCAGCATTTT
TRBV28	TRBD2	-	TRBJ2-5	CASIDSGRARRKTQYF	TGTGCCAGCATAGATAGCGGGAGGGCCCGGAGAAAGACCCAGTACTTC
TRBV12-3/TRBV12-4	-	-	TRBJ2-7	CASSGQYSSYEQYF	TGTGCCAGCAGTGGACAGTACAGCTCCTACGAGCAGTACTTC
TRBV7-2	-	-	TRBJ2-1	CASSETGVTGEQFF	TGTGCCAGCAGCGAGACGGGGGTAACTGGTGAGCAGTTCTTC
TRBV28	-	-	TRBJ2-7	CASSLSGKGYEQYF	TGTGCCAGCAGTTTATCAGGGAAAGGTTACGAGCAGTACTTC
TRBV2	-	-	TRBJ2-3	CASRPASMSRTDTQYF	TGTGCCAGCCGCCCGGCCAGCATGTCTAGGACAGATACGCAGTATTTT
TRBV7-8	-	-	TRBJ2-3	CASSTEYGTDTQYF	TGTGCCAGCAGCACAGAATACGGCACAGATACGCAGTATTTT
TRBV6-2/TRBV6-3	-	once	TRBJ2-1	CASSYGRSYNEQFF	TGTGCCAGCAGTTACGGCAGGAGCTACAATGAGCAGTTCTTC
TRBV6-2/TRBV6-3	TRBD2	-	TRBJ2-3	CASSYPRAGVTDTQYF	TGTGCCAGCAGTTACCCCAGAGCGGGAGTGACAGATACGCAGTATTTT
TRBV5-1	TRBD1	-	TRBJ1-4	CASSQTGQTNEKLFF	TGCGCCAGCAGCCAGACAGGGCAGACTAATGAAAAACTGTTTTTT
TRBV6-5	-	few	TRBJ1-1	CASRVVRNTETFF	TGTGCCAGCAGAGTGGTGAGGAACACTGAAACTTTCTTT
TRBV25-1	TRBD1	-	TRBJ1-4	CASSSRDSLTNEKLFF	TGTGCCAGCAGTTCCCGGGACAGCTTAACTAATGAAAAACTGTTTTTT
TRBV11-2	TRBD1	-	TRBJ2-5	CASSLSSKGTGVFGTQYF	TGTGCCAGCAGCTTAAGTAGTAAAGGGACAGGGGTTTTTGGAACCCAGTACTTC
TRBV20-1	-	-	TRBJ1-5	CSALRGYGNQPQHF	TGCAGTGCTCTCCGGGGCTACGGCAATCAGCCCCAGCATTTT
TRBV12-3/TRBV12-4	-	-	TRBJ1-4	CASSFSGLEKLFF	TGTGCCAGCAGTTTTTCGGGGCTTGAAAAACTGTTTTTT
TRBV20-1	-	-	TRBJ2-2	CSARDEASVYPGELFF	TGCAGTGCTAGAGATGAGGCTAGTGTCTATCCCGGGGAGCTGTTTTTT
TRBV20-1	TRBD2	few	TRBJ2-7	CSAPFIAGGTYEQYF	TGCAGTGCACCCTTCATAGCGGGAGGGACCTACGAGCAGTACTTC
TRBV3-1	TRBD2	-	TRBJ2-3	CGSWGALAGEEADTQYF	TGTGGCAGCTGGGGCGCCTTAGCGGGCGAGGAGGCAGATACGCAGTATTTT
TRBV7-2	TRBD2	-	TRBJ2-4	CASSSPPGLAGGAQYF	TGTGCCAGCAGTTCCCCACCGGGACTAGCGGGGGGGGCACAGTACTTC
TRBV4-1	-	few	TRBJ2-3	CASSQEGRATDTQYF	TGCGCCAGCAGCCAAGAAGGGAGAGCCACAGATACGCAGTATTTT
TRBV28	TRBD2	-	TRBJ2-1	CASRTPGGSRNEQFF	TGTGCCAGCAGGACACCGGGAGGAAGTAGGAATGAGCAGTTCTTC
TRBV20-1	TRBD2	-	TRBJ2-7	CSARDPSGNSDEQYF	TGCAGTGCTAGAGACCCTAGCGGGAATTCCGACGAGCAGTACTTC
TRBV20-1	-	-	TRBJ1-1	CSGPTGRTDTEAFF	TGCAGTGGTCCGACAGGTCGGACGGACACTGAAGCTTTCTTT
TRBV7-9	TRBD1	-	TRBJ2-7	CASSLAGQGYDEQYF	TGTGCCAGCAGCTTAGCGGGACAGGGGTACGACGAGCAGTACTTC
TRBV6-1	TRBD2	-	TRBJ2-5	CASRARGGRRETQYF	TGTGCCAGCAGGGCCCGTGGCGGGAGACGGGAGACCCAGTACTTC
TRBV2	TRBD2	few	TRBJ2-3	CASSGTSGTDTQYF	TGTGCCAGCAGTGGGACTAGCGGGACAGATACGCAGTATTTT
TRBV6-5	-	-	TRBJ2-7	CASSYSQSSSYEQYF	TGTGCCAGCAGTTACTCGCAGTCCAGCTCCTACGAGCAGTACTTC
TRBV30	-	few	TRBJ1-6	CAWGESSYNSPLHF	TGTGCCTGGGGGGAGAGCTCCTATAATTCACCCCTCCACTTT
TRBV6-5	TRBD2	few	TRBJ2-3	CASSTRLAGDTDTQYF	TGTGCCAGCAGTACCCGACTAGCGGGAGACACAGATACGCAGTATTTT
TRBV5-5	-	few	TRBJ1-2	CASSLTGPYGYTF	TGTGCCAGCAGCTTGACAGGCCCGTATGGCTACACCTTC
TRBV4-1	-	-	TRBJ1-4	CASSQEGEKLFF	TGCGCCAGCAGCCAAGAAGGTGAAAAACTGTTTTTT